This TCR beta chain is from a study of CD8+ T cells in alopecia areata listed by TCRdb under 2018. At the level of the whole study: Treated patients were enrolled in an open-label pilot trial of oral tofacitinib at 5 to 10 mg twice daily for moderate-to-severe alopecia areata. Tofacitinib was given for 6 to 18 months, followed by 6 months of follow-up off drug to assess delayed response and recurrence. In treated patients, disease severity was measured using the SALT score, which gives the percentage of scalp surface area affected. To study T cell clonal expansion in alopecia areata, the researchers applied high-throughput TCRbeta sequencing to both the C3H/HeJ mouse model and human patients. Human TCRbeta sequencing covered scalp tissue and sorted CD4+ and CD8+ peripheral blood T cells from patchy and totalis/universalis alopecia areata patients and healthy controls. Biopsies were taken from tofacitinib-treated patients at baseline and again at 4 and 24 weeks into treatment, and several of those patients also had a later scalp biopsy. Clonality in the scalp was compared among normal scalp (n=4), patchy alopecia areata scalp (n=8), and alopecia totalis/universalis scalp (n=8). RNA was extracted with the PAXgene miRNA kit for fixed scalp, the miRNeasy kit for PBMCs, and the RNeasy kit for mouse skin. TCRbeta CDR3 regions were amplified by immunoSEQ multiplex PCR with 35 Vbeta forward and 13 Jbeta reverse primers.

A few counts support this clone. What this receptor recognizes is not known. The sample holds no much larger clone one base away, and base qualities are not on file. Overall study outcomes, separate from this receptor: Because the treated cohort was small and had just a single nonresponder, larger studies are needed to establish links between baseline CD8+ expansion and response. Tofacitinib significantly decreased scalp clonality and the number of expanded CD8+ clones among the top 100 scalp clones. Lesional scalp, especially in alopecia totalis/universalis, showed higher clonality and more expanded CD8+ clones than normal scalp, suggesting antigenic drive. During tofacitinib treatment, many expanded lesional clones stuck around in both scalp and blood, and this persistence may partly explain why relapse happens after treatment is stopped. Shared TCR sequences between patients were less evident than in mice, which may be partly attributable to HLA diversity in the patient population. Unlike mouse skin, which is dominated by gammadelta T cells, normal human skin has resident alphabeta T cells that are also sequenced, and this complicates analysis of the scalp TCR repertoire.

Library generation was performed with the immunoSEQ multiplex PCR assay. RNA was extracted from all samples and reverse transcribed into cDNA, which served as template for TCR sequencing. First-strand cDNA was synthesized using SuperScript III with a 2:1 mix of oligo-dT and random hexamers. A synthetic immune receptor repertoire was used to gauge amplification bias, and whatever bias remained was removed computationally. Concerning the study's data processing: Raw reads were preprocessed for error removal, and CDR3 was defined according to IMGT conventions as running from the conserved cysteine to phenylalanine. Clonality was computed as 1 minus the Shannon entropy, with the entropy normalized by log2 of the number of productive unique TCRs. Whether scalp clones were CD4 or CD8 was inferred by matching scalp TCRbeta sequences against CD4 and CD8 repertoires sorted from blood. The immuneACCESS repertoire file appears here via TCRdb, limited to in-frame rearrangements. These files lack a portion of the clones; in checked studies, under half of the deficit traces to unresolved V genes, and the cause of the others is not known. D and trimming come from the DNA, and the V and J calls and clone size come from that table. In this sample the table shows under 300,000 clones, approximately 60% of which occur a single time. The top ten hold around 0.92% of the sample.

Read against the paper, the sample's treatment or condition label means: oral pan-JAK inhibitor, 5-10 mg twice daily. From alopecia areata patients, peripheral blood was collected along with lesional scalp punch biopsies. After PBMCs were isolated by density centrifugation and stained for CD3, CD4 and CD8, a FACSAria was used to sort CD4+ and CD8+ T cells. From its cysteine to its phenylalanine, the CDR3 spans 16 amino acids. Of the read, only the CDR3 DNA is kept; its 48 bases are in frame from base 1. Trimming removed 0 bases from V and 5 bases from J, leaving 17 bases between the germline ends. The germline V gene gives CDR1 as SGHRS and CDR2 as YFSETQ.

The chain is encoded by TRBV5-1 joined to TRBJ2-5; a confident D gene designation cannot be given. Material: CD4+ T cells sorted from blood, obtained around week 53, from a patient treated with tofacitinib. The sequence came from a human donor with alopecia areata. CDR3 region: CASSLALSQFQETQYF. In nucleotides, the sequence is TGCGCCAGCAGCTTGGCCCTTAGCCAGTTCCAGGAGACCCAGTACTTC. The CDR3 plus the reference TRBV5-1 and TRBJ2-5 genes for the other parts give the full variable domain: KAGVTQTPRYLIKTRGQQVTLSCSPISGHRSVSWYQQTPGQGLQFLFEYFSETQRNKGNFPGRFSGRQFSNSRSEMNVSTLELGDSALYLCASSLALSQFQETQYFGPGTRLLVL.